This T cell receptor (beta chain) was obtained from a study of T-cell reconstitution after alpha-beta-depleted transplantation in children. The library targeted TCRbeta and was prepared with unique molecular identifiers. TCRdb used MiXCR to reprocess the PCR reads, holding one entry per CDR3 protein. The table has hundreds of thousands of distinct CDR3 sequences, about 8.7% seen once. A word on this clonotype: Its antigen is unidentified.

Study-level points and caveats: About two months after transplant, alpha-beta T cells reportedly came from several hundred expanded graft clones.

This sample comprised PBMCs, mostly from graft donor cells, obtained 360 days after TCRalphabeta/CD19-depleted stem cell transplant. The sequence was collected from a male patient aged 2-9 years who had a stem cell transplant for acute myeloid leukemia, so the T cells may come from the graft donor.

CDR3 in DNA: TGCAGCGTTGCCTTCAGGGCCAACGAGCAGTACTTC. It codes for CSVAFRANEQYF. The chain joins TRBV29-1 to TRBJ2-7, with D possibly being TRBD1 (5 bases). This CDR3 is built from 12 residues. Trimming took off 4 bases at V and 5 bases at J, with 12 bases between the two ends. Germline V gene lookup returns CDR1 SQVTM and CDR2 ANQGSEA.